These 2 T cell receptor beta chains share one sample of origin, sequenced in a study of T cell responses to AZD1222 COVID-19 vaccine. Here immunoSEQ multiplex PCR was the method, and the copy in TCRdb shows in-frame clones only, minus some. The repertoire holds more than 140,000 clones, with around nine tenths as singletons. The sequenced sample was peripheral blood, obtained on day 0 of AZD1222 vaccination. The receptors come from an adult in good health.

The gene calls are TRBV7-2 and TRBJ2-7; 9 nucleotides agree with TRBD2. Germline V gene sequence: CDR1 SGHTA, CDR2 FQGNSA. With 4 bases clipped from V and 4 bases from J, the junction kept 2 bases outside the gene matches. The CDR3 spans 13 residues. The CDR3 region has the DNA TGTGCCAGCAGCTCGACTAGCGGATACGAGCAGTACTTC. It specifies CASSSTSGYEQYF.

The J gene is TRBJ2-7, the V gene TRBV6-5; 10 nucleotides line up with TRBD2. Germline CDR1 is MNHEY and CDR2 is SVGAGI. Germline trimming cut 7 bases from V and 2 bases from J; bases unmatched to any gene: 8. This CDR3 contains 15 residues. The CDR3 protein is CASTEVAGGTYEQYF. CDR3 nucleotide sequence: TGTGCCAGCACCGAAGTAGCGGGAGGTACCTACGAGCAGTACTTC.